The 5 T cell receptor beta chains presented below share a single source sample, sequenced in a study of CD8+ T cells in alopecia areata. In each case, RNA was isolated and then reverse transcribed into cDNA as the sequencing template. Produced via immunoSEQ multiplex PCR; TCRdb's table is partial and in-frame only. The sample yields some 220,000 clones, under 60% seen once. Noted treatment: oral pan-JAK inhibitor, 5-10 mg twice daily. Specimen: CD4+ T cells sorted from blood, collected at week 4, from a patient treated with tofacitinib. The receptors stem from a human donor with alopecia areata.

This rearrangement joins TRBV7-3 to TRBJ2-5; D not certain. Trimming removed 0 bases from V and 1 base from J, with 6 bases in between. This CDR3 region has 14 residues. CDR1 is SGHTA and CDR2 is FQGTGA in the germline V gene. CDR3 DNA sequence: TGTGCCAGCAGCTTAACAGGGTCCCAAGAGACCCAGTACTTC. Translated, it gives CASSLTGSQETQYF.

This clone has just one count. The genes are TRBV9 and TRBJ2-5; D tentatively fits TRBD1 or TRBD2 (5 bases each). The ends were cut back, 0 bases at V and 4 bases at J, with 10 bases in the middle. This CDR3 is 14 amino acids long. The germline CDR1 and CDR2 sequences are SGDLS and YYNGEE. CDR3 DNA sequence: TGTGCCAGCAGCGTAGAGAGGGGTGGAGAGACCCAGTACTTC. It yields the protein CASSVERGGETQYF.

CDR3 in amino acids: CASSLHGLKTQYF. CDR3 coding DNA: TGTGCCAGCAGTTTACACGGGTTGAAGACCCAGTACTTC. The chain has TRBV28 and TRBJ2-5; D call uncertain. Germline V gene lookup returns CDR1 MDHEN and CDR2 SYDVKM. V lost 2 bases, J lost 6 bases, and 10 bases lay in between. There are 13 residues in the CDR3.

This clone has just a few counts. This chain connects TRBV5-6 to TRBJ2-6, with D possibly matching TRBD1 (5 bases). Germline-derived CDR1 and CDR2 are SGHDT and YYEEEE. CDR3 size: 15 residues. V lost 5 bases and J 1 base, leaving 10 bases between the germline ends. CDR3 amino acids: CASSRQGSGANVLTF. Written as DNA, the CDR3 is TGTGCCAGCAGTAGGCAGGGATCTGGGGCCAACGTCCTGACTTTC. Full variable domain (remainder filled in from reference TRBV5-6 and TRBJ2-6): DAGVTQSPTHLIKTRGQQVTLRCSPKSGHDTVSWYQQALGQGPQFIFQYYEEEERQRGNFPDRFSGHQFPNYSSELNVNALLLGDSALYLCASSRQGSGANVLTFGAGSRLTVL.

The chain links TRBV28 to TRBJ1-6; tentative D call: TRBD1 (6 bases). Germline V gene sequence: CDR1 MDHEN, CDR2 SYDVKM. This CDR3 comprises 16 residues. V lost 6 bases to trimming and J lost 9 bases, with 21 bases between them. Here the CDR3 DNA reads TGTGCCAGCAGATCATCCCGGGGGGGCGATCCTTCACCCCTCCACTTT. This gives the protein CASRSSRGGDPSPLHF.